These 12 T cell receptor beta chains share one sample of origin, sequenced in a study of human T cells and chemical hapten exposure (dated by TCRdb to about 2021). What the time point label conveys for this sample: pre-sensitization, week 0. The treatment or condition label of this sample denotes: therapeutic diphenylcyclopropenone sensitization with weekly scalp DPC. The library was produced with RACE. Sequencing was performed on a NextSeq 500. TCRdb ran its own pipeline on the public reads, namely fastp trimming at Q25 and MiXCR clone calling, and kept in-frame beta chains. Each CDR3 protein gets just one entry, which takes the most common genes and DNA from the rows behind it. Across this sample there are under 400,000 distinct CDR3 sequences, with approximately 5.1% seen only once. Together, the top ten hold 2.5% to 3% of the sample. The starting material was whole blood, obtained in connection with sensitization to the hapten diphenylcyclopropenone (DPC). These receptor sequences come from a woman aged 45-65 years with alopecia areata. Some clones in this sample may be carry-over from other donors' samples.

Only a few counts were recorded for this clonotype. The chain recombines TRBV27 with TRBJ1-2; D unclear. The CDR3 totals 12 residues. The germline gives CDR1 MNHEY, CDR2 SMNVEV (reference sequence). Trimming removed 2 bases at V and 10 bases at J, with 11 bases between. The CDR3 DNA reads TGTGCCAGCAGTTTAACGGGAGTGTACTACACCTTC. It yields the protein CASSLTGVYYTF.

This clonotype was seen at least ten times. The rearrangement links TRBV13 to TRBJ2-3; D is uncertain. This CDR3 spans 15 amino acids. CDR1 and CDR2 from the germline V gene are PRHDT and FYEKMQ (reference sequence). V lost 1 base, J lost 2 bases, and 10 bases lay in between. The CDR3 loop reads CASSLVRGFTDTQYF. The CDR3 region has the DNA TGTGCCAGCAGCTTAGTCCGTGGATTCACAGATACGCAGTATTTT.

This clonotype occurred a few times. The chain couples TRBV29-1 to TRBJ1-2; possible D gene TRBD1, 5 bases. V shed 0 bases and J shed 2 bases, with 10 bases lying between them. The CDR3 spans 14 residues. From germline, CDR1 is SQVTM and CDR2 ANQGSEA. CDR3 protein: CSVEDGAGNYGYTF. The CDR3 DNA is TGCAGCGTTGAAGATGGGGCGGGGAACTATGGCTACACCTTC.

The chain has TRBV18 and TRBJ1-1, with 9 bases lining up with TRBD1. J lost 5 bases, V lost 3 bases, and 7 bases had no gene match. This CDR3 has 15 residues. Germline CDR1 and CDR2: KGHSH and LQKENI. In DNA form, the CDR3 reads TGTGCCAGCTCACCGCCGACAGGGGGAGGGACTGAAGCTTTCTTT. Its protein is CASSPPTGGGTEAFF.

CDR3 loop: CASSVELRGLYEQYF. The DNA for the CDR3 is TGTGCCAGCAGTGTTGAGCTTCGGGGGTTGTACGAGCAGTACTTC. The chain recombines TRBV6-1 with TRBJ2-7; possibly TRBD2 for D (6 bases). V lost 4 bases and J 4 bases, leaving 17 bases between the germline ends. Germline loops: CDR1 MNHNS, CDR2 SASEGT. The CDR3 is made up of 15 amino acids.

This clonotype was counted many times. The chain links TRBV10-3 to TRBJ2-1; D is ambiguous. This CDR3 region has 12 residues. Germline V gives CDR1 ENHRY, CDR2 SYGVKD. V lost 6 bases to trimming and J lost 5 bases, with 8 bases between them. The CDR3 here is CAISGLDNEQFF. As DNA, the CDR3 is TGTGCCATCAGCGGGCTGGACAATGAGCAGTTCTTC.

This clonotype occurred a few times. This chain's CDR3 is CASSFVGTENSPLHF. CDR3 bases: TGTGCCAGCAGCTTCGTAGGGACCGAAAATTCACCCCTCCACTTT. V usage is TRBV5-6 and J usage is TRBJ1-6; D perhaps matches TRBD1 (5 bases). The germline gives CDR1 SGHDT, CDR2 YYEEEE. Trimming shortened V by 2 bases and J by 7 bases, and 13 bases separated the two germline ends. The CDR3 totals 15 residues. Using reference TRBV5-6 and TRBJ1-6 for the parts outside the CDR3, the full variable domain is DAGVTQSPTHLIKTRGQQVTLRCSPKSGHDTVSWYQQALGQGPQFIFQYYEEEERQRGNFPDRFSGHQFPNYSSELNVNALLLGDSALYLCASSFVGTENSPLHFGNGTRLTVT.

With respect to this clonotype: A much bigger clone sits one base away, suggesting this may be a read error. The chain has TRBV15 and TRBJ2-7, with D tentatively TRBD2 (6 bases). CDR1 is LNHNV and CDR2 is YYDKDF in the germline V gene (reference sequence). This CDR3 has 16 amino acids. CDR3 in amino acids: CATSRDRAGRPYAQYF. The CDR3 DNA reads TGTGCCACCAGCAGAGATCGCGCGGGACGCCCCTACGCGCAGTACTTC.

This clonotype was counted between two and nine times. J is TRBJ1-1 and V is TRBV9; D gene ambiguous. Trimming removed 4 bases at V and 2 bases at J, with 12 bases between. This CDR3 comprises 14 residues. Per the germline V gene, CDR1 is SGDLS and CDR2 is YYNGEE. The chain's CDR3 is CASSPMGFNTEAFF. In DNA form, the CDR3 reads TGTGCCAGCAGCCCGATGGGATTTAACACTGAAGCTTTCTTT.

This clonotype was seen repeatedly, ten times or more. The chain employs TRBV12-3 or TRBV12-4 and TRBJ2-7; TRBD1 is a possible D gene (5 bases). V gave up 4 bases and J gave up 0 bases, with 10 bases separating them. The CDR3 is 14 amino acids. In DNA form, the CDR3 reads TGTGCCAGCAGTTCCCTCGACAGCTCCTACGAGCAGTACTTC. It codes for CASSSLDSSYEQYF.

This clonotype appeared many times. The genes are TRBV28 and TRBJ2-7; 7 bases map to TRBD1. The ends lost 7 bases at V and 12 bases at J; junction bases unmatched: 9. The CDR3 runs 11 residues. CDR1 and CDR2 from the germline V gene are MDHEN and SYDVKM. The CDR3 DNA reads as TGTGCCAGCACCAGTAACAGGGGTGCGTACTTC. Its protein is CASTSNRGAYF.

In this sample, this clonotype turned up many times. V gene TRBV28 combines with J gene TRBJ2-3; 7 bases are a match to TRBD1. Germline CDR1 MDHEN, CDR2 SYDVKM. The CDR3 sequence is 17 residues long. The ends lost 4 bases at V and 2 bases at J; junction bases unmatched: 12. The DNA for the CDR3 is TGTGCCAGCAGTTCATACCAGGGGGTTCTATTCACAGATACGCAGTATTTT. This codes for CASSSYQGVLFTDTQYF. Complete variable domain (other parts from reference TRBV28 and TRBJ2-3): DVKVTQSSRYLVKRTGEKVFLECVQDMDHENMFWYRQDPGLGLRLIYFSYDVKMKEKGDIPEGYSVSREKKERFSLILESASTNQTSMYLCASSSYQGVLFTDTQYFGPGTRLTVL.